This is a list of T cell receptor beta chains from one sample in a study of blood T cells in healthy people across ages. One entry per CDR3 protein, called by TCRdb with MiXCR from the 5' RACE reads. Of hundreds of thousands of distinct CDR3 sequences listed, 35% to 60% were seen once; the top ten hold about a sixth. The sequencing input was blood. The receptors come from a man older than 75 in good health. The CDR3 runs from the conserved cysteine through the conserved F or W. A D gene is named only where the DNA matches it firmly. For some rows the clone size is stated as once, few or many, or as a class when expanded; others skip it.

v_gene: TRBV24-1
d_gene: .
abundance: .
j_gene: TRBJ2-1
CDR3nt: TGTGCCACCAGTGACCCCGGACGTCATGAGCAGTTCTTC
CDR3aa: CATSDPGRHEQFF

v_gene: TRBV29-1
d_gene: TRBD2
abundance: .
j_gene: TRBJ2-5
CDR3nt: TGCAGCCCAAAATTTGATACTAGCGGGAGAGACAATAAGCAGTACTTC
CDR3aa: CSPKFDTSGRDNKQYF

v_gene: TRBV2
d_gene: .
abundance: .
j_gene: TRBJ1-4
CDR3nt: TGTGCCAGCAGTGGCAAGGCAGGGTCCGGAGAAAAACTGTTTTTT
CDR3aa: CASSGKAGSGEKLFF

v_gene: TRBV28
d_gene: .
abundance: few
j_gene: TRBJ1-5
CDR3nt: TGTGCCAGCAAGGGGTCTAATCAGCCCCAGCATTTT
CDR3aa: CASKGSNQPQHF

v_gene: TRBV20-1
d_gene: TRBD1
abundance: .
j_gene: TRBJ2-1
CDR3nt: TGCAGTGCTAGAGATCGACAGGGATTTGTCCGAGAGACCCAGTTCTTC
CDR3aa: CSARDRQGFVRETQFF

v_gene: TRBV9
d_gene: TRBD2
abundance: few
j_gene: TRBJ2-5
CDR3nt: TGTGCCAGCAGCGTAGGCAGCGGGAGGCCCCAAGAGACCCAGTACTTC
CDR3aa: CASSVGSGRPQETQYF

v_gene: TRBV13
d_gene: .
abundance: .
j_gene: TRBJ2-2
CDR3nt: TGTGCCGGACTCTCGGAGACCGGGGAGCTGTTTTTT
CDR3aa: CAGLSETGELFF

v_gene: TRBV7-3
d_gene: TRBD2
abundance: few
j_gene: TRBJ2-5
CDR3nt: TGTGCCAGCAGCGACTCCCCCGGACTAGCGGGAGGGACCCAGTACTTC
CDR3aa: CASSDSPGLAGGTQYF

v_gene: TRBV24-1
d_gene: .
abundance: few
j_gene: TRBJ2-1
CDR3nt: TGTGCCACCAGTGATTTGAACAGGGTTAGCGATGAGCAGTTCTTC
CDR3aa: CATSDLNRVSDEQFF

v_gene: TRBV5-1
d_gene: .
abundance: .
j_gene: TRBJ2-7
CDR3nt: TGCGCCAGCAGCTGGGAGACTGGCGAGCAGTACTTC
CDR3aa: CASSWETGEQYF

v_gene: TRBV5-6
d_gene: .
abundance: .
j_gene: TRBJ2-1
CDR3nt: TGTGCCAGCAGCTTGGATGCAGGGGCTCAAGAGACCCAGTTCTTC
CDR3aa: CASSLDAGAQETQFF

v_gene: TRBV1
d_gene: .
abundance: .
j_gene: TRBJ1-5
CDR3nt: TGCACCAGCAACCAATCTCTCCACAGGGGTAACTTTCAGCCCCAGCATTTT
CDR3aa: CTSNQSLHRGNFQPQHF

v_gene: TRBV20-1
d_gene: TRBD2
abundance: .
j_gene: TRBJ2-1
CDR3nt: TGCAGTGCTCGCGGGGGGGAATACAATGAGCAGTTCTTC
CDR3aa: CSARGGEYNEQFF

v_gene: TRBV11-2
d_gene: .
abundance: few
j_gene: TRBJ2-7
CDR3nt: TGTGCCAGCAGCTTATACGAGAAACTCCGGGACGAGCAGTACTTC
CDR3aa: CASSLYEKLRDEQYF

v_gene: TRBV11-2
d_gene: .
abundance: .
j_gene: TRBJ2-2
CDR3nt: TGTGCCAGCAAAAGGGTCAACACCGGGGAGCTGTTTTTT
CDR3aa: CASKRVNTGELFF

v_gene: TRBV9
d_gene: TRBD1
abundance: .
j_gene: TRBJ2-7
CDR3nt: TGTGCCAGCAGCGAAGGGGACAGAGCCTACGAGCAGTACTTC
CDR3aa: CASSEGDRAYEQYF

v_gene: TRBV7-2
d_gene: TRBD2
abundance: few
j_gene: TRBJ2-7
CDR3nt: TGTGCCAGCAGCTTAGAAGCTAGCGGGCTAAGCTACGAGCAGTACTTC
CDR3aa: CASSLEASGLSYEQYF

v_gene: TRBV10-3
d_gene: .
abundance: .
j_gene: TRBJ2-7
CDR3nt: TGTGCCATCAGTCCCGGGACCTACGAGCAGTACTTC
CDR3aa: CAISPGTYEQYF

v_gene: TRBV28
d_gene: .
abundance: few
j_gene: TRBJ1-4
CDR3nt: TGTGCCAGCAGCTTGGGGGAGCATAATGAAAAACTGTTTTTT
CDR3aa: CASSLGEHNEKLFF

v_gene: TRBV20-1
d_gene: .
abundance: .
j_gene: TRBJ2-5
CDR3nt: TGCAGTACCGTCTTGGGGTATCAAGAGACCCAGTACTTC
CDR3aa: CSTVLGYQETQYF

v_gene: TRBV7-2
d_gene: TRBD2
abundance: .
j_gene: TRBJ2-5
CDR3nt: TGTGCCAGCAGCTTGGGACTAGGAGATAGAGCCCAGTACTTC
CDR3aa: CASSLGLGDRAQYF

v_gene: TRBV3-1
d_gene: .
abundance: .
j_gene: TRBJ2-7
CDR3nt: TGTGCCAGCAGCCAAGCTGGGGGGAGCTCCTACGAGCAGTACTTC
CDR3aa: CASSQAGGSSYEQYF

v_gene: TRBV27
d_gene: TRBD2
abundance: few
j_gene: TRBJ2-1
CDR3nt: TGTGCCAGCAGTCAGGCCCTAGCGGGAGGCAATGAGCAGTTCTTC
CDR3aa: CASSQALAGGNEQFF

v_gene: TRBV28
d_gene: .
abundance: few
j_gene: TRBJ2-7
CDR3nt: TGTGCCAGCAGAGAAGGCGGGAACAACTACAATGAGCAGTACTTC
CDR3aa: CASREGGNNYNEQYF

v_gene: TRBV13
d_gene: .
abundance: few
j_gene: TRBJ2-1
CDR3nt: TGTGCCAGCATCCAGACGGGACGGAGCTCCTACAATGAGCAGTTCTTC
CDR3aa: CASIQTGRSSYNEQFF

v_gene: TRBV25-1
d_gene: .
abundance: .
j_gene: TRBJ2-1
CDR3nt: TGTGCCAGCAGTGAATCGGCCAGCTACAATGAGCAGTTCTTC
CDR3aa: CASSESASYNEQFF

v_gene: TRBV6-1
d_gene: TRBD1
abundance: .
j_gene: TRBJ1-4
CDR3nt: TGTGCCAGCAGTGCTTTACAGGGGGCTAATGAAAAACTGTTTTTT
CDR3aa: CASSALQGANEKLFF

v_gene: TRBV5-1
d_gene: TRBD2
abundance: few
j_gene: TRBJ2-3
CDR3nt: TGCGCCAGCAGCTTGAACCGAAATGGACTAGCGGGGGGGACAGATACGCAGTATTTT
CDR3aa: CASSLNRNGLAGGTDTQYF

v_gene: TRBV12-3/TRBV12-4
d_gene: .
abundance: .
j_gene: TRBJ2-4
CDR3nt: TGTGCCAGCAGTTTATTCGACAGTATAAACATTCAGTACTTC
CDR3aa: CASSLFDSINIQYF

v_gene: TRBV7-6
d_gene: .
abundance: .
j_gene: TRBJ2-7
CDR3nt: TGTGCCAGCAGCTTAAGGGGCAGCCACTACGAGCAGTACTTC
CDR3aa: CASSLRGSHYEQYF

v_gene: TRBV12-3/TRBV12-4
d_gene: .
abundance: .
j_gene: TRBJ2-3
CDR3nt: TGTGCCAGCAGTTTTGGACAGAATGAGGATACGCAGTATTTT
CDR3aa: CASSFGQNEDTQYF

v_gene: TRBV12-3/TRBV12-4
d_gene: .
abundance: many
j_gene: TRBJ1-5
CDR3nt: TGTGCCAGCAGTTGGAAGGAGGATCAGCCCCAGCATTTT
CDR3aa: CASSWKEDQPQHF

v_gene: TRBV5-1
d_gene: .
abundance: once
j_gene: TRBJ2-5
CDR3nt: TGCGCCAGCAGCTCAAACACTGACAGGCGAGAGACCCAGTACTTC
CDR3aa: CASSSNTDRRETQYF

v_gene: TRBV7-2
d_gene: .
abundance: .
j_gene: TRBJ2-7
CDR3nt: TGTGCCAGCAGCTTGTCGTCGTCCCTAGCGAGGCACGAGCAGTACTTC
CDR3aa: CASSLSSSLARHEQYF

v_gene: TRBV6-6
d_gene: .
abundance: few
j_gene: TRBJ1-1
CDR3nt: TGTGCCAGCAACCTCGATAGGGAGAGGCGGAGCGCTTTCTTT
CDR3aa: CASNLDRERRSAFF

v_gene: TRBV12-3/TRBV12-4
d_gene: .
abundance: once
j_gene: TRBJ2-1
CDR3nt: TGTGCCAGCAACCGGGGATCGGTCAATGAGCAGTTCTTC
CDR3aa: CASNRGSVNEQFF

v_gene: TRBV29-1
d_gene: .
abundance: .
j_gene: TRBJ2-3
CDR3nt: TGCAGCGTTAGAGGGGGCTCGGGGACTAGCACAGATACGCAGTATTTT
CDR3aa: CSVRGGSGTSTDTQYF